This passage covers 3 T cell receptor beta chains from one sample sequenced in a study of response to subunit inactivated influenza vaccine. MiXCR was run by TCRdb on the RT-PCR reads, yielding one entry per CDR3 protein. This table has about 570,000 distinct CDR3 sequences, 10% to 12% appearing once. These data were also filed under a second study, of T cells expressing NK-cell markers. This second study notes: In generating TCR beta cDNA, 5'RACE template switching with UMIs was used.

Sequenced here: PBMCs from blood, sampled on the day of vaccination. These receptors came from a man aged 45-65 years who received an inactivated influenza vaccine.

This clonotype was seen at least ten times. The chain uses TRBV20-1 and TRBJ2-7; tentative D call: TRBD1 (6 bases). V shed 4 bases and J shed 7 bases, with 14 bases lying between them. Germline-derived CDR1 and CDR2 are DFQATT and SNEGSKA (reference sequence). This CDR3 is 12 amino acids long. CDR3 amino acids: CSAKTRGREQYF. Here the CDR3 DNA reads TGCAGTGCTAAGACCAGGGGACGTGAGCAGTACTTC.

In this sample, this clonotype turned up a few times. CDR3 sequence (DNA): TGTGCCAGCAGCAAACTAGCGGGGGCCGTAGATACGCAGTATTTT. It yields the protein CASSKLAGAVDTQYF. The chain joins TRBV2 to TRBJ2-3, with 11 bases matching TRBD2. Germline loops: CDR1 SNHLY, CDR2 FYNNEI. After removal of 6 bases from V and 5 bases from J, the junction contained 7 bases not matched to a gene. The CDR3 sequence is 15 residues long. Together with reference TRBV2 and TRBJ2-3, the CDR3 gives the full variable domain: EPEVTQTPSHQVTQMGQEVILRCVPISNHLYFYWYRQILGQKVEFLVSFYNNEISEKSEIFDDQFSVERPDGSNFTLKIRSTKLEDSAMYFCASSKLAGAVDTQYFGPGTRLTVL.

This chain joins TRBV15 and TRBJ2-3, with D possibly matching TRBD1 (6 bases). The germline gives CDR1 LNHNV, CDR2 YYDKDF (reference sequence). V lost 6 bases and J lost 2, with 12 bases in between. The CDR3 consists of 14 residues. CDR3 region: CATRPGHLTDTQYF. The CDR3 DNA reads as TGTGCCACCAGACCGGGACACCTCACAGATACGCAGTATTTT.